The 9 T cell receptor beta chains given below trace back to one sample, sequenced in a study of sequential checkpoint blockade in melanoma. The protocol was immunoSEQ multiplex PCR, while the TCRdb copy is restricted to in-frame clones and leaves out a portion. Here the sample spans over 8,500 clones, around 84% being singletons. Treatment: randomized to nivolumab then ipilimumab (arm A) or the reverse (arm B). The starting material was CD8+ T cells sorted from blood (inferred from file names), obtained from a patient given nivolumab and ipilimumab in sequence. These receptors were collected from a human donor with melanoma.

The CDR3 reads CACSTGRSGNTIYF. DNA of the CDR3: TGTGCCTGCTCGACAGGACGCTCTGGAAACACCATATATTTT. The rearrangement joins TRBV5-6 to TRBJ1-3, with D tentatively TRBD1 (6 bases). The V and J ends lost 10 bases and 0 bases respectively, with 14 bases between them. Per the germline V gene, CDR1 is SGHDT and CDR2 is YYEEEE. This CDR3 spans 14 amino acids.

This clone was observed a handful of times. The CDR3 bases are TGCGCCAGCAGTACTAGCGGGGGGGCCGATGAGCAGTTCTTC. It specifies CASSTSGGADEQFF. The chain carries TRBV10-2 and TRBJ2-1; 13 bases match TRBD2. Trimming took 5 bases from V and 8 from J; bases not matched to a gene: 3. The CDR3 is 14 residues long. CDR1 is WSHSY and CDR2 is SAAADI in the germline V gene.

The gene calls are TRBV11-2 and TRBJ2-5; tentative D call: TRBD1 (6 bases). The V and J ends lost 2 bases and 2 bases respectively, with 15 bases between them. The CDR3 totals 16 residues. CDR1 is SGHAT, CDR2 FQNNGV, per germline. The DNA of the CDR3 is TGTGCCAGCAGCTTAAGGGGGACGGTTACTCAAGAGACCCAGTACTTC. This gives the protein CASSLRGTVTQETQYF.

The chain couples TRBV7-9 to TRBJ2-1, with 13 nucleotides matching TRBD2. The CDR3 sequence is 15 residues long. Per the germline V gene, CDR1 is SEHNR and CDR2 is FQNEAQ (reference sequence). Losses at the gene ends were 5 bases for V and 6 bases for J; bases not matched to a gene: 4. The CDR3 nucleotides are TGTGCCAGCAGCCCACTAGCGGGGGGGCCCAATGAGCAGTTCTTC. It is translated as CASSPLAGGPNEQFF.

This clone occurred once. The V and J genes are TRBV5-1 and TRBJ2-1, with TRBD1 identical over 12 bases. In germline, CDR1 is SGHRS, CDR2 YFSETQ. Germline trimming cut 0 bases from V and 7 bases from J; bases unmatched to any gene: 8. The CDR3 runs 17 residues. The CDR3 loop reads CASSLVPWDRGPNEQFF. Here the CDR3 DNA reads TGCGCCAGCAGCTTGGTCCCCTGGGACAGGGGGCCTAATGAGCAGTTCTTC.

The chain has TRBV4-1 and TRBJ2-7; 9 nucleotides match TRBD1. Unmatched junction bases numbered 4, after V lost 4 bases and J lost 3 bases. This CDR3 has 14 residues. The germline V gene encodes CDR1 MGHRA and CDR2 YSYEKL. The CDR3 bases are TGCGCCAGCAGCCCCGGGACAGGGTACTACGAGCAGTACTTC. Its protein product is CASSPGTGYYEQYF.

The V and J genes are TRBV6-1 and TRBJ1-1; a weak D match, TRBD1 (5 bases). Looked up from germline, CDR1 is MNHNS and CDR2 is SASEGT. The length of the CDR3 is 15 residues. V gave up 1 base and J gave up 4 bases, with 13 bases separating them. CDR3 amino acids: CASSEVRAVSTEAFF. The DNA for the CDR3 is TGTGCCAGCAGTGAAGTCAGGGCGGTGAGCACTGAAGCTTTCTTT.

The rearrangement joins TRBV19 to TRBJ2-2, with D possibly being TRBD2 (6 bases). The CDR3 contains 16 residues. The V gene's germline CDR1 is LNHDA and CDR2 SQIVND (reference sequence). Trimming took off 7 bases at V and 0 bases at J, with 15 bases between the two ends. The CDR3 nucleotides are TGTGCCAGTACCCAGAACTGGGGGGCGAACACCGGGGAGCTGTTTTTT. Its translation: CASTQNWGANTGELFF.

The rearrangement uses TRBV10-1 and TRBJ2-2; D unclear. Trimming removed 6 bases at V and 0 bases at J, with 8 bases between. This CDR3 is 14 amino acids long. Germline V lookup: CDR1 WNHNN, CDR2 SYGVQD (reference sequence). The CDR3 DNA sequence: TGCGCCAGCAGGTCAGAGGCGAACACCGGGGAGCTGTTTTTT. This sequence encodes CASRSEANTGELFF.